This is a list of T cell receptor beta chains from one sample in a study of T cells in Graves' hyperthyroidism and ophthalmopathy. Each CDR3 protein is one row after TCRdb ran MiXCR on the multiplex PCR reads. The data contain roughly 500,000 distinct CDR3 sequences, about half of them singletons. Sequencing was carried out using peripheral blood or thyroid tissue (not recorded which). The receptors originated from an adult woman with Graves' disease, either hyperthyroidism or ophthalmopathy (not recorded which). The conserved cysteine and the conserved F or W are not part of the CDR3 here. The order of the fields is V gene, clone size, J gene, CDR3 protein. Size is stated for part of the rows, as once, few or many counts, or as a class when the clone is expanded.

TRBV7-2,.,TRBJ1-6,ASSLGPAGLNSPLH
TRBV7-1,.,TRBJ1-2,ASRALGQGTYGYT
TRBV11-2,many,TRBJ2-2,ASSFKPGVGELF
TRBV24-1,many,TRBJ1-4,ATSDWGTGDVEKLF
TRBV7-2,.,TRBJ2-5,ASSYTSGSLYEPQY
TRBV12-3/TRBV12-4,.,TRBJ2-7,ASGVSLAEQY
TRBV2,many,TRBJ2-2,ASSVAGGSGELF
TRBV5-1,.,TRBJ1-2,ASSLEGQGGNYGYT
TRBV6-6,few,TRBJ1-2,ASSPDRDSFYGYT
TRBV2,.,TRBJ2-5,ASNPGQGVQETQY
TRBV24-1,.,TRBJ1-2,ATGGLYYREVGYT